These 3 T cell receptor beta chains originate from one sample sequenced in a study of OX40 agonist ivuxolimab in advanced cancers. TCRdb's table, derived via immunoSEQ multiplex PCR, lists solely in-frame clones and lacks some. Seen here are about 35,000 clones, about 92% observed once, and the top ten hold about 33%. The sample in question was CD4+ or CD8+ T cells sorted from blood, obtained in a trial of the OX40 agonist ivuxolimab. These receptors came from an adult with an advanced solid tumor such as melanoma, head and neck, liver or kidney cancer.

CDR3 DNA sequence: TGTGCCAGCCATTCCGTCTGGCGGGACGGTACCCGATACGAGCAGTACTTC. Translating it yields CASHSVWRDGTRYEQYF. V and J are TRBV28 and TRBJ2-7, with D possibly TRBD2 on 6 matching bases. The V gene lost 8 bases and the J gene lost 4 bases, with 27 bases spanning the gap. The CDR3 covers 17 residues. Germline CDR1 reads MDHEN; CDR2 reads SYDVKM. Complete variable domain (other parts from reference TRBV28 and TRBJ2-7): DVKVTQSSRYLVKRTGEKVFLECVQDMDHENMFWYRQDPGLGLRLIYFSYDVKMKEKGDIPEGYSVSREKKERFSLILESASTNQTSMYLCASHSVWRDGTRYEQYFGPGTRLTVT.

This sequence joins TRBV19 and TRBJ2-3; maybe TRBD1 (5 bases). In germline, CDR1 is LNHDA, CDR2 SQIVND (reference sequence). CDR3 length: 14 residues. Trimming took 7 bases from V and 3 from J, leaving 14 bases between them. CDR3 nucleotides: TGTGCCAGTACTCTAGGGGTTGGGACAGATACGCAGTATTTT. Amino acids: CASTLGVGTDTQYF.

The V call is TRBV29-1, the J call TRBJ2-2, with TRBD2 identical over 7 bases. After removal of 5 bases from V and 6 bases from J, the junction contained 9 bases not matched to a gene. Germline V lookup: CDR1 SQVTM, CDR2 ANQGSEA. This CDR3 region has 14 residues. The CDR3 sequence: CSVTGTTRPGELFF. CDR3 coding DNA: TGCAGCGTTACCGGGACTACCCGACCCGGGGAGCTGTTTTTT.